This entry features one TCR beta chain sequence. Its cognate antigen is unknown. This sample is part of a study of T cell repertoires in cytomegalovirus infection. The germline gives CDR1 MNHEY, CDR2 SVGEGT. The ends lost 0 bases at V and 0 bases at J; junction bases unmatched: 13. CDR3 length equals 20 residues. TCRdb itself ran the reads through MiXCR, one entry per CDR3 protein. The table lists tens of thousands of distinct CDR3 sequences, about a fifth of them singletons. Study-wide points: HLA-C-restricted CMV clonotypes gave the most frequent clonotype in two of eight donors.

The sample in question was CD8+ T cells from cultured PBMCs, obtained from culture after CMV antigen stimulation. The sequence was collected from a human donor in good health (CMV status not recorded). Some clones in this sample may be carry-over from other donors' samples. The chain employs TRBV6-2 or TRBV6-3 and TRBJ2-1; TRBD1 matches at 8 bases. CDR3 in amino acids: CASSYSRDRTNPSSYNEQFF. The CDR3 DNA is TGTGCCAGCAGTTACTCTCGGGACAGGACAAACCCTAGCTCCTACAATGAGCAGTTCTTC.